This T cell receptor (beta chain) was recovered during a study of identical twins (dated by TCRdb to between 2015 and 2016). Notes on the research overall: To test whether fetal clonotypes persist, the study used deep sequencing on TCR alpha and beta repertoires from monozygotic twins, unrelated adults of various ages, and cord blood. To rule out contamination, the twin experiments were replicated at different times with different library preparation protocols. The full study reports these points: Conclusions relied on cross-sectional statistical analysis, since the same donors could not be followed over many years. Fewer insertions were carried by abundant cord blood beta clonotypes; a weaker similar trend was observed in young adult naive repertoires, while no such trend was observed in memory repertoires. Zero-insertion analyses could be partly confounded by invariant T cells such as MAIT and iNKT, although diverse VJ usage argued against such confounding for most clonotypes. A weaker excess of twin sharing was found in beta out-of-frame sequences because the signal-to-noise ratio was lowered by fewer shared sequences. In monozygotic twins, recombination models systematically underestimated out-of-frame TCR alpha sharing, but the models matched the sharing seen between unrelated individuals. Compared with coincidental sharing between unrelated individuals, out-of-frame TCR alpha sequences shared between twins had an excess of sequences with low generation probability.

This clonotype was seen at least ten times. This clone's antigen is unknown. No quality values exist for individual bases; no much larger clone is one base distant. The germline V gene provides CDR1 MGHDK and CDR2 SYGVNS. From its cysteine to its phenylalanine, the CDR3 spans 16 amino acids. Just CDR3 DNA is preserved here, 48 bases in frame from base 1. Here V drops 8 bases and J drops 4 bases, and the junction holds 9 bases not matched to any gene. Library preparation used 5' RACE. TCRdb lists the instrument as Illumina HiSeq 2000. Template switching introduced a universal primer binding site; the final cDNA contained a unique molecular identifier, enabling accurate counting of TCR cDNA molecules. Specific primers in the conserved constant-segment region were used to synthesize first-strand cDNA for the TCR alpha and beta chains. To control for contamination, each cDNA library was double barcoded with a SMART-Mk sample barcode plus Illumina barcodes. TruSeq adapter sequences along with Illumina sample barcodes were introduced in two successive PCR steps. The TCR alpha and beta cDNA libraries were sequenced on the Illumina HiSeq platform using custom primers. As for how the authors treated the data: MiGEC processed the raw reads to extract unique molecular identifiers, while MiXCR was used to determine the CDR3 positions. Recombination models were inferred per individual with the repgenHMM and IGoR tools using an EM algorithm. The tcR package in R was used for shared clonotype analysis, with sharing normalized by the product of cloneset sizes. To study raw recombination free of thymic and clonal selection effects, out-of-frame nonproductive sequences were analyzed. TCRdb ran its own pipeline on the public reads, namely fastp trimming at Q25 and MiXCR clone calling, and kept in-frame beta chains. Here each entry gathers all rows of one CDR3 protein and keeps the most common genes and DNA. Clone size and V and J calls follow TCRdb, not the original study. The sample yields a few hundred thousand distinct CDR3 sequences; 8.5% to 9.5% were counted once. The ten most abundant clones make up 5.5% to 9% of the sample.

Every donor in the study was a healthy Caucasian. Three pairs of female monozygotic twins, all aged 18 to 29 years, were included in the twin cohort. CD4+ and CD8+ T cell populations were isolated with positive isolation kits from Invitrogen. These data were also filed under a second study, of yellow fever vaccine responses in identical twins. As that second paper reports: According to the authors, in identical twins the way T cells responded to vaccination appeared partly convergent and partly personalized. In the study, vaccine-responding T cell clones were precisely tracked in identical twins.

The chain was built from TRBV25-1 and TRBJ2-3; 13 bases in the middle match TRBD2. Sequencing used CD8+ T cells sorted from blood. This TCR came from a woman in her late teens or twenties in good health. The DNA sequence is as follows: TGTGCCAGCTCCCTCGAACTAGCGGGAGGGGCAGATACGCAGTATTTT. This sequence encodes CASSLELAGGADTQYF.